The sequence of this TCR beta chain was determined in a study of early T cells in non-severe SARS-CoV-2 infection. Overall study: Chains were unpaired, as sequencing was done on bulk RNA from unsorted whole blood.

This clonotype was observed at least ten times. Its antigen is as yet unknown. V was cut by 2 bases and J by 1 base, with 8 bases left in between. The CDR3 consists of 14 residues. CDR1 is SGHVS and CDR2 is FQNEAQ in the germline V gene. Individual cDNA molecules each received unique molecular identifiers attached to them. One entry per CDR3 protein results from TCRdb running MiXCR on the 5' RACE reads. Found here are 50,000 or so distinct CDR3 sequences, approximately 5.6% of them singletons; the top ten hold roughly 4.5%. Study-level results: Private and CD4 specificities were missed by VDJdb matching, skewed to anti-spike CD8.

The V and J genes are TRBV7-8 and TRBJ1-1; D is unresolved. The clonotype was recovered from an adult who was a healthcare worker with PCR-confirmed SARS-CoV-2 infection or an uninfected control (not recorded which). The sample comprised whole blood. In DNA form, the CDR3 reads TGTGCCAGCAGCTTATGGGAGGAGAACACTGAAGCTTTCTTT. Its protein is CASSLWEENTEAFF.